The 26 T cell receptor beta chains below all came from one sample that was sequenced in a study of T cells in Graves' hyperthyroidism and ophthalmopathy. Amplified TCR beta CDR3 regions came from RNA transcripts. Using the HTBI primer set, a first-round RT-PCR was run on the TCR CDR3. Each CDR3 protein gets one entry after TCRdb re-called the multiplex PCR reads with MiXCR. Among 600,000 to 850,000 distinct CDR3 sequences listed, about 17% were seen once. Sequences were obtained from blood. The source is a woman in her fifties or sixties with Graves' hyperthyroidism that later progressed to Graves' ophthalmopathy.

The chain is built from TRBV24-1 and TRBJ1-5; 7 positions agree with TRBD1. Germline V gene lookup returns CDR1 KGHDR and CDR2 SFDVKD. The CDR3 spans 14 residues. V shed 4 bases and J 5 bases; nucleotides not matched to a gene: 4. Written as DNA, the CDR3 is TGTGCCACCAGTGAAGGACAGGCAGATCAGCCCCAGCATTTT. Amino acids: CATSEGQADQPQHF.

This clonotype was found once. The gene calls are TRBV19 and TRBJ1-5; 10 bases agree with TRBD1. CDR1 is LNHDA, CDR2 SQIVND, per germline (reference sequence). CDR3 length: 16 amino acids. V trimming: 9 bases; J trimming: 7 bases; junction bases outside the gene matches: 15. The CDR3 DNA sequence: TGTGCCAGCAACCCGATCGGTGGGACAGGGGTGCAGCCCCAGCATTTT. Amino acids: CASNPIGGTGVQPQHF.

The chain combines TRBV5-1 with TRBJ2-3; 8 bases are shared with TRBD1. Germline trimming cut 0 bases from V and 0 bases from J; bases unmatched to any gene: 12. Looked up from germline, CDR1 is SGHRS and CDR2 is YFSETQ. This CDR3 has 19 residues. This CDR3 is CASSLDGTGAEFSTDTQYF. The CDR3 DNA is TGCGCCAGCAGCTTGGATGGGACAGGAGCTGAATTTAGCACAGATACGCAGTATTTT.

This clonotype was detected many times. This CDR3 is CASSQGQGASQPQHF. CDR3 in DNA: TGTGCCAGCAGCCAAGGACAGGGTGCAAGTCAGCCCCAGCATTTT. The chain is built from TRBV3-1 and TRBJ1-5, with 7 positions matching TRBD1. V shed 1 base, J shed 6 bases, and the junction held 6 bases outside the gene matches. Germline CDR1 and CDR2: LGHDT and YNNKEL (reference sequence). CDR3 length: 15 residues.

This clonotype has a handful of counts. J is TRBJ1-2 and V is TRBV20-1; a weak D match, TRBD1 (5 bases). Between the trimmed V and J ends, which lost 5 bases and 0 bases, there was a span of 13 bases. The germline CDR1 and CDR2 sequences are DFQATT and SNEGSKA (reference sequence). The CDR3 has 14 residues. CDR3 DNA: TGCAGTGCTCCACGAGACAGTCCTAACTATGGCTACACCTTC. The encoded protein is CSAPRDSPNYGYTF.

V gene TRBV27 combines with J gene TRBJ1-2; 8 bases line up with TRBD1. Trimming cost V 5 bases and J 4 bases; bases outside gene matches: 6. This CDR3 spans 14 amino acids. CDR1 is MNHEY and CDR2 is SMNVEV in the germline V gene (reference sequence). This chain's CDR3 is CASSNGQGGYGYTF. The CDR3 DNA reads TGTGCCAGCAGTAACGGACAGGGTGGCTATGGCTACACCTTC.

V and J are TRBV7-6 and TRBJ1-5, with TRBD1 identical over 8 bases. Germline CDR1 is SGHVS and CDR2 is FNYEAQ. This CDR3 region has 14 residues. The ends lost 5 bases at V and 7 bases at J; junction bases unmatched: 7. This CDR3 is CASSKGQASQPQHF. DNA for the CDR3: TGTGCCAGCAGCAAGGGACAGGCCAGCCAGCCCCAGCATTTT. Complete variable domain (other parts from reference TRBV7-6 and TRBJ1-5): GAGVSQSPRYKVTKRGQDVALRCDPISGHVSLYWYRQALGQGPEFLTYFNYEAQQDKSGLPNDRFSAERPEGSISTLTIQRTEQRDSAMYRCASSKGQASQPQHFGDGTRLSIL.

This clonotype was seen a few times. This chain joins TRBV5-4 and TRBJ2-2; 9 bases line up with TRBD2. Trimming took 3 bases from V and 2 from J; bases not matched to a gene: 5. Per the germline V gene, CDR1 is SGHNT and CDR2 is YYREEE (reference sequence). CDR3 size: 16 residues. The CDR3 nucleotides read TGTGCCAGCAGCTCCATAGCGGGGGTAAACACCGGGGAGCTGTTTTTT. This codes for CASSSIAGVNTGELFF.

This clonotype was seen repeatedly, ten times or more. Here the CDR3 reads CASSPPLGLSNEQYF. The DNA of the CDR3 is TGTGCCAGCAGTCCCCCTTTAGGGCTGTCGAACGAGCAGTACTTC. The gene calls are TRBV11-2 and TRBJ2-7; D is unclear. This CDR3 has 15 amino acids. V was cut by 6 bases and J by 5 bases, with 20 bases left in between. Germline CDR1 reads SGHAT; CDR2 reads FQNNGV.

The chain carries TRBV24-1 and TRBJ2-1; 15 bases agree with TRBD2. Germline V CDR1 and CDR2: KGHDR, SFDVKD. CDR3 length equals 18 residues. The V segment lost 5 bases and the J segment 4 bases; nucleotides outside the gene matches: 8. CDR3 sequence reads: CATSVSLGLAGGYNEQFF. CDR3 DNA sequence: TGTGCCACCAGTGTCTCTTTGGGACTAGCGGGGGGATACAATGAGCAGTTCTTC.

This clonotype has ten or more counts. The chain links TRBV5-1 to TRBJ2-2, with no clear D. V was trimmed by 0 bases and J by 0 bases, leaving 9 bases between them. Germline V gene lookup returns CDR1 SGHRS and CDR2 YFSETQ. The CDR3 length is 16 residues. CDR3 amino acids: CASSLVSLANTGELFF. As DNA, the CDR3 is TGCGCCAGCAGCTTGGTCTCACTCGCGAACACCGGGGAGCTGTTTTTT.

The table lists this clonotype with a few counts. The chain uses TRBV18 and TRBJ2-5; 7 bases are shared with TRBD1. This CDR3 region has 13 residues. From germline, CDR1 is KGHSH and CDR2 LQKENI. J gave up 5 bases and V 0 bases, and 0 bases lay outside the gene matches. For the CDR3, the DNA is TGTGCCAGCTCACCACCACAGGGGGAGACCCAGTACTTC. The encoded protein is CASSPPQGETQYF.

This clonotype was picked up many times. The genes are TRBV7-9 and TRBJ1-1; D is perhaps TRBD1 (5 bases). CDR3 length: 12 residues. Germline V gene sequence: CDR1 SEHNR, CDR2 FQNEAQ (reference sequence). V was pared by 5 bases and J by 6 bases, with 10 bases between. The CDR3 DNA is TGTGCCAGCAGCCGTTCGGGGGCTGAAGCTTTCTTT. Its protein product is CASSRSGAEAFF. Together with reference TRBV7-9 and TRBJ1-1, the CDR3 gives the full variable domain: DTGVSQNPRHKITKRGQNVTFRCDPISEHNRLYWYRQTLGQGPEFLTYFQNEAQLEKSRLLSDRFSAERPKGSFSTLEIQRTEQGDSAMYLCASSRSGAEAFFGQGTRLTVV.

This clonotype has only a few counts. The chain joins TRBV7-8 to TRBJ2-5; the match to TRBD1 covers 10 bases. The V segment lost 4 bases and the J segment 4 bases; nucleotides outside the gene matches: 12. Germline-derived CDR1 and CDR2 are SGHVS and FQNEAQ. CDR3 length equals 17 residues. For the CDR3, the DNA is TGTGCCAGCAGCTCCGACCACGGGACAGGGGTTGGAGAGACCCAGTACTTC. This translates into CASSSDHGTGVGETQYF.

The CDR3 is CASSLTSEGAKNIQYF. CDR3 in DNA: TGTGCCAGCAGCCTTACTAGCGAGGGAGCCAAAAACATTCAGTACTTC. The chain combines TRBV6-2 or TRBV6-3 with TRBJ2-4; 7 bases agree with TRBD2. The V gene end was trimmed by 6 bases and the J gene end by 0 bases; junction bases not matched to a gene: 8. Germline V lookup: CDR1 MNHEY, CDR2 SVGEGT. This CDR3 contains 16 residues.

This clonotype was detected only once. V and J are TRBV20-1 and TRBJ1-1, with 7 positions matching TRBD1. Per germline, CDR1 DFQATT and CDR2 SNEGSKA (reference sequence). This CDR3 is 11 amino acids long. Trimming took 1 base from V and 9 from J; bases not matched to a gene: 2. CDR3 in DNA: TGCAGTGCTAGAGGGACAGGTCAAGCTTTCTTT. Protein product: CSARGTGQAFF.

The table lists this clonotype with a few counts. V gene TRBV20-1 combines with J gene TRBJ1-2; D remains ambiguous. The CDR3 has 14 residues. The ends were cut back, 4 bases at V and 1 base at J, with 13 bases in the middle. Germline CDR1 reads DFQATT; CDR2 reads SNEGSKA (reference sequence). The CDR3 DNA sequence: TGCAGTGCTACCCCCGGCAGTAGTAACTATGGCTACACCTTC. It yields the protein CSATPGSSNYGYTF.

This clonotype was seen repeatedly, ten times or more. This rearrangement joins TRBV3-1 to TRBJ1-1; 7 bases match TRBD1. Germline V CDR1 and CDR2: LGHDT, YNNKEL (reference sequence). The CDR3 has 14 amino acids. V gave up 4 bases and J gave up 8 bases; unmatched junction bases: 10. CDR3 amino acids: CASSPTTTGTEAFF. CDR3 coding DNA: TGTGCCAGCAGCCCCACCACGACAGGGACAGAAGCTTTCTTT.

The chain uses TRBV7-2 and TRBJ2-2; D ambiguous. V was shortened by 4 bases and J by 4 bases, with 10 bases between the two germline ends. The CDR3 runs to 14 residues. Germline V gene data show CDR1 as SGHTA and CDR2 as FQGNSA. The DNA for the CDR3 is TGTGCCAGCAGCTATTTCGCAGGCACCGGGGAGCTGTTTTTT. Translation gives CASSYFAGTGELFF.

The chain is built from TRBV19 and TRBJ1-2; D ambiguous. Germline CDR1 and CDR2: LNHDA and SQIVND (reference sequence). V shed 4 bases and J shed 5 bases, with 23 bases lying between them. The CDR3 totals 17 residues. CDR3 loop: CASSTRARLTDNYGYTF. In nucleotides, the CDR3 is TGTGCCAGTAGTACACGGGCCCGACTCACCGACAATTATGGCTACACCTTC.

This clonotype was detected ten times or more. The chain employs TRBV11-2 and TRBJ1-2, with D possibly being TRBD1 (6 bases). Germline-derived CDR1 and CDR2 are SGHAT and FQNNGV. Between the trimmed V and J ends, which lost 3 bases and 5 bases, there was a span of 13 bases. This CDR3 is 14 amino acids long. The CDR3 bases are TGTGCCAGCAGCTTTACGGGGGCTGGGTATGGCTACACCTTC. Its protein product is CASSFTGAGYGYTF. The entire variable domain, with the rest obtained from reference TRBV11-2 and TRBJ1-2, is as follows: EAGVAQSPRYKIIEKRQSVAFWCNPISGHATLYWYQQILGQGPKLLIQFQNNGVVDDSQLPKDRFSAERLKGVDSTLKIQPAKLEDSAVYLCASSFTGAGYGYTFGSGTRLTVV.

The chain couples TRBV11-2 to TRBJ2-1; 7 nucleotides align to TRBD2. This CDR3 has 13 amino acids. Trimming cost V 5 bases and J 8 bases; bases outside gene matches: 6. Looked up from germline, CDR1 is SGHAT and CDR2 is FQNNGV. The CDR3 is CASSRGTNDEQFF. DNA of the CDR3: TGTGCCAGCAGCCGGGGGACTAACGATGAGCAGTTCTTC. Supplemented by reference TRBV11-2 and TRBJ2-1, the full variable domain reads EAGVAQSPRYKIIEKRQSVAFWCNPISGHATLYWYQQILGQGPKLLIQFQNNGVVDDSQLPKDRFSAERLKGVDSTLKIQPAKLEDSAVYLCASSRGTNDEQFFGPGTRLTVL.

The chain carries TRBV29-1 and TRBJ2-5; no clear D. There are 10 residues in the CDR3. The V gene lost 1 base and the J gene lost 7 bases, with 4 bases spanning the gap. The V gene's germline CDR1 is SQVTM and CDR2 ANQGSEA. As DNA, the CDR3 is TGCAGCGTTGAAGTGAGGACCCAGTACTTC. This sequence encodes CSVEVRTQYF.

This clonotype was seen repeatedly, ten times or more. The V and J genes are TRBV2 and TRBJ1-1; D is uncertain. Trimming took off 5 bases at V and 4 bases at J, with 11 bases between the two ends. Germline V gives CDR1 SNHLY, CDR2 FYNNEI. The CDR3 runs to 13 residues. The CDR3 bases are TGTGCCAGCAGTTTCGAGGTGGGCACTGAAGCTTTCTTT. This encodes CASSFEVGTEAFF.

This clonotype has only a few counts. CDR3 region: CSARDGSSTNEKLFF. CDR3 bases: TGCAGTGCTAGAGACGGGTCCAGCACTAATGAAAAACTGTTTTTT. This chain connects TRBV20-1 to TRBJ1-4; unclear D gene. The V gene's germline CDR1 is DFQATT and CDR2 SNEGSKA (reference sequence). This CDR3 contains 15 residues. The V gene lost 0 bases and the J gene lost 2 bases, with 10 bases spanning the gap.

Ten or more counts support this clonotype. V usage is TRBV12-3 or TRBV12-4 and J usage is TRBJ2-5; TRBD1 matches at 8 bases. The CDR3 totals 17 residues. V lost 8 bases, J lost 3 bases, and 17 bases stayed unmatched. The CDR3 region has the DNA TGTGCCAGCGCACTGGGGGCTGCGAAGACAGGGGAAGAGACCCAGTACTTC. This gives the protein CASALGAAKTGEETQYF.